This T cell receptor beta chain was sequenced during a study of blood T cell repertoires in COVID-19. This CDR3 contains 13 residues. Germline CDR1 and CDR2: MNHEY and SVGAGI. J gave up 5 bases and V 6 bases, and 6 bases lay outside the gene matches. This clone has a handful of counts. In the same sample, other DNA sequences code for this CDR3. Method: immunoSEQ multiplex PCR; TCRdb's copy keeps in-frame clones and lacks some. This table has around 50,000 clones, around four fifths appearing once. Sequencing input: peripheral blood. The chain links TRBV6-5 to TRBJ1-1; 7 positions match TRBD1. The clonotype was recovered from a human donor in a cohort sampled during active COVID-19. The CDR3 region is CASRATGDTEAFF. For the CDR3, the DNA is TGTGCCAGCAGGGCTACAGGGGATACTGAAGCTTTCTTT.